The 19 T cell receptor beta chains below were found in one sample sequenced in a study of cytomegalovirus exposure and HLA in healthy donors. The PCR had 60 Vbeta and 13 Jbeta primers. TCRdb's copy holds only in-frame clones and misses some; the assay was immunoSEQ multiplex PCR. The table includes around 91,000 clones, approximately 88% detected once. Sequences were obtained from PBMCs. These receptors were collected from a man aged 18 to 29 in good health and CMV-seronegative.

The chain recombines TRBV27 with TRBJ1-2, with 7 bases fitting TRBD1. This CDR3 contains 13 residues. The germline V gene encodes CDR1 MNHEY and CDR2 SMNVEV (reference sequence). V dropped 5 bases and J dropped 4; count of bases not matched to a gene: 4. This CDR3 reads CASSTRTGYGYTF. The CDR3 DNA follows: TGTGCCAGCAGTACTAGGACAGGCTATGGCTACACCTTC.

The chain employs TRBV6-5 and TRBJ1-1; D not certain. V gave up 4 bases and J gave up 6 bases, with 15 bases separating them. Germline V gives CDR1 MNHEY, CDR2 SVGAGI. This CDR3 contains 14 residues. The CDR3 DNA reads TGTGCCAGCAGTTCGCAGGTAATCGGGGCTGAAGCTTTCTTT. This codes for CASSSQVIGAEAFF.

The chain is built from TRBV28 and TRBJ1-2, with D possibly being TRBD1 (6 bases). Germline V gives CDR1 MDHEN, CDR2 SYDVKM. This CDR3 region has 13 residues. The V gene lost 4 bases and the J gene lost 8 bases, with 14 bases spanning the gap. The CDR3 DNA sequence: TGTGCCAGCAGTTCCCAGGGGAGGGACGGCTACACCTTC. Translation: CASSSQGRDGYTF.

This clone has more than one count but fewer than ten. V gene TRBV5-4 combines with J gene TRBJ1-2, with D possibly TRBD1 on 6 matching bases. V lost 3 bases, J lost 8 bases, and 14 bases lay in between. The CDR3 has 13 amino acids. Germline V CDR1 and CDR2: SGHNT, YYREEE (reference sequence). DNA of the CDR3: TGTGCCAGCAGCTCCTGGACAGCGGGGGGCTACACCTTC. Its translation is CASSSWTAGGYTF. The entire variable domain, with the rest obtained from reference TRBV5-4 and TRBJ1-2, is as follows: ETGVTQSPTHLIKTRGQQVTLRCSSQSGHNTVSWYQQALGQGPQFIFQYYREEENGRGNFPPRFSGLQFPNYSSELNVNALELDDSALYLCASSSWTAGGYTFGSGTRLTVV.

The chain combines TRBV5-6 with TRBJ1-1, with D perhaps matching TRBD1 (6 bases). Trimming removed 4 bases from V and 5 bases from J, with 15 bases in between. The CDR3 sequence is 14 residues long. Germline lookup yields CDR1 SGHDT and CDR2 YYEEEE. In nucleotides, the CDR3 is TGTGCCAGCAGCCCCTATGGCAGGGGAACTGAAGCTTTCTTT. Its protein is CASSPYGRGTEAFF.

A single count supports this clone. The V gene is TRBV28, the J gene TRBJ2-6; D might be TRBD1 (5 bases). The CDR3 extends over 17 amino acids. The germline gives CDR1 MDHEN, CDR2 SYDVKM. The germline V and J ends were trimmed by 7 bases and 0 bases, with 16 bases remaining between them. The CDR3 reads CASTRVIASSGANVLTF. As DNA, the CDR3 is TGTGCCAGCACCAGGGTAATCGCCTCCTCTGGGGCCAACGTCCTGACTTTC.

The table lists this clone with a few counts. The V call is TRBV7-2, the J call TRBJ2-5, with D possibly being TRBD1 (5 bases). The CDR3 length is 13 residues. Germline CDR1 and CDR2: SGHTA and FQGNSA. V gave up 7 bases and J gave up 4 bases, with 13 bases separating them. CDR3 residues: CASTQVRVETQYF. The CDR3 DNA reads TGTGCCAGCACCCAGGTCAGGGTAGAGACCCAGTACTTC.

V is TRBV28 and J is TRBJ1-2; 7 positions agree with TRBD1. Germline CDR1 MDHEN, CDR2 SYDVKM. This CDR3 is built from 16 residues. V shed 5 bases, J shed 4 bases, and the junction held 13 bases outside the gene matches. The CDR3 reads CASSPAPGQVGYGYTF. In DNA form, the CDR3 reads TGTGCCAGCAGTCCGGCCCCCGGACAGGTCGGCTATGGCTACACCTTC.

J is TRBJ2-2 and V is TRBV10-1; D is undetermined. The CDR3 loop spans 13 amino acids. V gave up 9 bases and J gave up 4 bases, with 12 bases separating them. Germline-derived CDR1 and CDR2 are WNHNN and SYGVQD (reference sequence). CDR3 region: CASRGASTGELFF. CDR3 nucleotide sequence: TGCGCCAGTCGAGGCGCTTCCACCGGGGAGCTGTTTTTT.

This clone has only a few counts. V is TRBV5-4 and J is TRBJ1-2; TRBD1 agrees at 7 bases. The CDR3 loop spans 11 amino acids. The V segment lost 3 bases and the J segment 10 bases; nucleotides outside the gene matches: 3. Per germline, CDR1 SGHNT and CDR2 YYREEE (reference sequence). DNA for the CDR3: TGTGCCAGCAGCTCGACAGGGTTCTACACCTTC. Translation gives CASSSTGFYTF.

J is TRBJ1-6 and V is TRBV30; 7 nucleotides align to TRBD1. Losses at the gene ends were 0 bases for V and 7 bases for J; bases not matched to a gene: 6. This CDR3 has 15 amino acids. CDR1 GTSNPN and CDR2 SVGIG come from the germline V gene (reference sequence). The CDR3: CAWSVLQGDNSPLHF. The CDR3 coding sequence is TGTGCCTGGAGTGTACTGCAGGGGGACAATTCACCCCTCCACTTT.

This chain's CDR3 is CSVRVMRAVRETQYF. CDR3 sequence (DNA): TGCAGCGTCCGGGTAATGAGGGCAGTTCGCGAGACCCAGTACTTC. The rearrangement joins TRBV29-1 to TRBJ2-5; tentatively, D is TRBD2 (5 bases). V dropped 6 bases and J dropped 5 bases, with 22 bases sitting between them. Germline CDR1 SQVTM, CDR2 ANQGSEA. This CDR3 contains 15 residues. Complete variable domain (other parts from reference TRBV29-1 and TRBJ2-5): SAVISQKPSRDICQRGTSLTIQCQVDSQVTMMFWYRQQPGQSLTLIATANQGSEATYESGFVIDKFPISRPNLTFSTLTVSNMSPEDSSIYLCSVRVMRAVRETQYFGPGTRLLVL.

This clone was seen only once. This chain joins TRBV10-2 and TRBJ2-7; TRBD1 or TRBD2 may be the D gene (6 bases each). V lost 6 bases, J lost 3 bases, and 12 bases lay in between. Germline V gene data show CDR1 as WSHSY and CDR2 as SAAADI. The CDR3 spans 13 residues. CDR3 nucleotide sequence: TGCGCCAGCAGGGAGGGCAGGGGCTACGAGCAGTACTTC. Its translation: CASREGRGYEQYF.

The V gene is TRBV9, the J gene TRBJ2-1; TRBD2 matches 11 bases. The germline gives CDR1 SGDLS, CDR2 YYNGEE. V trimming: 4 bases; J trimming: 7 bases; junction bases outside the gene matches: 4. CDR3 length: 14 residues. Here the CDR3 DNA reads TGTGCCAGCAGCCGAGGACTAGCGGGTAATGAGCAGTTCTTC. The encoded protein is CASSRGLAGNEQFF.

The chain combines TRBV29-1 with TRBJ2-7; no clear D gene. This CDR3 region has 12 residues. The V gene lost 1 base and the J gene lost 7 bases, with 11 bases spanning the gap. Germline assignment: CDR1 SQVTM and CDR2 ANQGSEA. The CDR3 protein is CSVEVTRQEQYF. The CDR3 DNA is TGCAGCGTTGAAGTGACAAGGCAGGAGCAGTACTTC.

The table lists this clone with a count of one. The gene calls are TRBV13 and TRBJ1-1, with D unresolved. V was shortened by 4 bases and J by 0 bases, with 6 bases between the two germline ends. The CDR3 has 13 amino acids. Per germline, CDR1 PRHDT and CDR2 FYEKMQ (reference sequence). DNA of the CDR3: TGTGCCAGCAGCTCTCGGGTGAACACTGAAGCTTTCTTT. Protein: CASSSRVNTEAFF.

The V and J genes are TRBV30 and TRBJ2-7; D gene ambiguous. CDR1 is GTSNPN, CDR2 SVGIG, per germline (reference sequence). V shed 5 bases and J shed 4 bases, with 6 bases lying between them. CDR3 size: 10 residues. The CDR3 region has the DNA TGTGCCTGGGGGCATTACGAGCAGTACTTC. It encodes CAWGHYEQYF. The whole variable domain, filled in from reference TRBV30 and TRBJ2-7, reads SQTIHQWPATLVQPVGSPLSLECTVEGTSNPNLYWYRQAAGRGLQLLFYSVGIGQISSEVPQNLSASRPQDRQFILSSKKLLLSDSGFYLCAWGHYEQYFGPGTRLTVT.

The chain joins TRBV5-4 to TRBJ1-2; possibly TRBD1 for D (5 bases). The germline V gene encodes CDR1 SGHNT and CDR2 YYREEE (reference sequence). The V end was cut by 0 bases, the J end by 4 bases, with 13 bases between. The CDR3 loop spans 15 amino acids. The CDR3 spells CASSLASGLSYGYTF. The CDR3 nucleotides read TGTGCCAGCAGCTTGGCGTCAGGGCTCAGCTATGGCTACACCTTC.

The chain has TRBV5-6 and TRBJ1-1; a weak D match, TRBD1 (6 bases). The CDR3 extends over 14 amino acids. V lost 5 bases and J 5 bases, leaving 16 bases between the germline ends. Germline V gene lookup returns CDR1 SGHDT and CDR2 YYEEEE. The CDR3: CASRHRALTTEAFF. Here the CDR3 DNA reads TGTGCCAGCAGGCACAGGGCCCTCACGACTGAAGCTTTCTTT.